This T cell receptor (beta chain) was identified in a study of T-cell reconstitution after alpha-beta-depleted transplantation in children. CDR3 size: 13 residues. Trimming shortened V by 6 bases and J by 6 bases, and 15 bases separated the two germline ends. Study-wide results and caveats: Expanded graft clones numbering several hundred reportedly gave rise to alpha-beta T cells about two months after transplant. By one year post-transplant, T-cell counts and diversity largely arose from T cells that were newly produced. Some patients' high day-60 TCRbeta diversity was traced to surviving recipient T cells and thymic progenitors.

In its sample, this clonotype was seen once. Antigen unknown. Possible read error: a much larger clone is one base away. It is likely a read error, because the conserved phenylalanine at the end of the CDR3 is missing. Unique molecular identifiers were incorporated into the prepared TCRbeta library. One entry per CDR3 protein results from TCRdb running MiXCR on the PCR reads. The profile shows about 300,000 distinct CDR3 sequences, around 10% of them singletons. This clonotype originated in a boy under two years old with acute myeloid leukemia, due to receive a stem cell transplant. This chain joins TRBV12-3 or TRBV12-4 and TRBJ2-7; D uncertain. The sequencing used PBMCs, collected before TCRalphabeta/CD19-depleted stem cell transplant. The chain's CDR3 is CASSSTRKSEQYC. As DNA, the CDR3 is TGTGCCAGCAGCTCCACGAGGAAGAGCGAGCAGTACTGC.